This is a list of T cell receptor beta chains from one sample in a study of blood T cell repertoires in COVID-19. Here immunoSEQ multiplex PCR was the method, and the copy in TCRdb shows in-frame clones only, minus some. Counted here are more than 100,000 clones, around 89% occurring once; the ten biggest clones make up 15% to 20%. Sequencing input: peripheral blood. All receptors derive from a man aged 45-65 years with active or convalescent COVID-19. Both conserved end residues are part of each CDR3. D genes are given only for firm matches. Only part of the rows carry a size: once, few, many, or a class if the clone is expanded.

abundance,v_gene,j_gene,d_gene,CDR3aa,CDR3nt
NA,TRBV15,TRBJ2-2,NA,CATRSQGSTGELFF,TGTGCCACCAGAAGCCAGGGGAGCACCGGGGAGCTGTTTTTT
NA,TRBV4-3,TRBJ1-1,TRBD1,CASSQDLQGASTEAFF,TGCGCCAGCAGCCAAGATCTTCAGGGGGCTAGCACTGAAGCTTTCTTT
NA,TRBV19,TRBJ1-1,NA,CASSTGENTEAFF,TGTGCCAGTAGTACGGGGGAGAACACTGAAGCTTTCTTT
NA,TRBV5-1,TRBJ2-3,NA,CASSLEGRVTDTQYF,TGCGCCAGCAGCTTGGAGGGCAGGGTCACAGATACGCAGTATTTT
few,TRBV20-1,TRBJ2-3,NA,CSASDIDTQYF,TGCAGTGCTAGCGACATTGATACGCAGTATTTT
NA,TRBV10-3,TRBJ2-7,NA,CAIRRDSTYEQYF,TGTGCCATCAGGAGGGACTCCACCTACGAGCAGTACTTC
NA,TRBV29-1,TRBJ2-7,TRBD1,CSVGTGGPAEQYF,TGCAGCGTGGGGACAGGGGGCCCCGCCGAGCAGTACTTC
NA,TRBV7-2,TRBJ2-5,NA,CASSQQVQETQYF,TGTGCCAGCAGCCAACAGGTTCAAGAGACCCAGTACTTC
NA,TRBV5-1,TRBJ2-7,NA,CASSLRSGREYEQYF,TGCGCCAGCAGCCTCCGATCCGGCAGGGAATACGAGCAGTACTTC
NA,TRBV5-6,TRBJ1-3,TRBD1,CASSQRTGAYGNSGNTIYF,TGTGCCAGCAGCCAGAGGACAGGGGCTTACGGGAACTCTGGAAACACCATATATTTT
NA,TRBV10-1,TRBJ2-3,TRBD2,CASSVSGGARDTQYF,TGCGCCAGCAGTGTTAGCGGGGGGGCCCGAGATACGCAGTATTTT
few,TRBV5-1,TRBJ2-3,NA,CASSSQGTDTQYF,TGCGCCAGCAGCTCTCAGGGGACAGATACGCAGTATTTT
few,TRBV7-2,TRBJ2-7,TRBD1,CASSTRQGGEQYF,TGTGCCAGCAGCACACGACAGGGCGGGGAGCAGTACTTC
NA,TRBV6-6,TRBJ2-7,TRBD1,CASRTDRGLHEQYF,TGTGCCAGCAGAACCGACAGGGGCCTTCACGAGCAGTACTTC
NA,TRBV18,TRBJ2-5,NA,CASSLRATETQYF,TGTGCCAGCTCCCTCAGGGCTACAGAGACCCAGTACTTC
NA,TRBV11-1,TRBJ2-3,NA,CASSPPGSGDTQYF,TGTGCCAGCAGTCCTCCGGGGTCTGGGGATACGCAGTATTTT
NA,TRBV29-1,TRBJ2-2,NA,CSVDSFGELFF,TGCAGCGTTGACTCGTTTGGGGAGCTGTTTTTT
NA,TRBV7-9,TRBJ2-2,TRBD2,CASSFLAGGPSVTGELFF,TGTGCCAGCAGCTTTCTAGCGGGAGGGCCGTCAGTCACCGGGGAGCTGTTTTTT
NA,TRBV4-3,TRBJ2-1,TRBD2,CASSQGRTSGANNEQFF,TGCGCCAGCAGCCAAGGGCGGACTAGCGGGGCAAACAATGAGCAGTTCTTC
NA,TRBV19,TRBJ1-5,NA,CASSGQSLPNQPQHF,TGTGCCAGTAGTGGGCAGTCCCTGCCCAATCAGCCCCAGCATTTT
NA,TRBV10-3,TRBJ2-3,NA,CAISESWGGTDTQYF,TGTGCCATCAGTGAGTCGTGGGGAGGCACAGATACGCAGTATTTT
NA,TRBV5-7,TRBJ2-7,TRBD1,CASNPTGKRRYEQYF,TGTGCCAGCAACCCGACAGGGAAACGAAGATACGAGCAGTACTTC
NA,TRBV3-1/TRBV3-2,TRBJ2-7,NA,CASSQEPGSEQYF,TGTGCCAGCAGCCAAGAACCCGGGAGCGAGCAGTACTTC
NA,TRBV15,TRBJ2-3,NA,CATSRDRTTTSTDTQYF,TGTGCCACCAGCAGAGACAGGACTACGACTAGCACAGATACGCAGTATTTT
once,TRBV24-1,TRBJ2-7,TRBD1,CATSDPRQGASYEQYF,TGTGCCACCAGTGACCCGAGACAGGGGGCCTCCTACGAGCAGTACTTC
NA,TRBV2,TRBJ1-6,NA,CASRVSYNSPLHF,TGTGCCAGCAGGGTTAGCTATAATTCACCCCTCCACTTT
few,TRBV19,TRBJ1-5,TRBD1,CASTVTGVQPQHF,TGTGCCAGTACCGTGACAGGGGTCCAGCCCCAGCATTTT
NA,TRBV19,TRBJ1-1,NA,CASSFNGDTEAFF,TGTGCCAGTAGTTTCAACGGGGACACTGAAGCTTTCTTT
NA,TRBV2,TRBJ1-1,NA,CASEAGDRGEAFF,TGTGCCAGCGAGGCCGGGGATAGAGGTGAAGCTTTCTTT
NA,TRBV18,TRBJ1-2,NA,CASSPGQTKYGYTF,TGTGCCAGCTCACCTGGACAGACTAAATATGGCTACACCTTC
NA,TRBV6-5,TRBJ2-7,TRBD1,CASSNDRVINEQYF,TGTGCCAGCAGTAATGACAGGGTCATCAACGAGCAGTACTTC
NA,TRBV6-5,TRBJ1-5,NA,CASILDRGLNQPQHF,NA
NA,TRBV7-8,TRBJ1-5,NA,CASRPGGFMGQPQHF,TGTGCCAGCAGGCCCGGGGGTTTTATGGGTCAGCCCCAGCATTTT
once,TRBV2,TRBJ2-3,TRBD1,CASPPIDRVEQTTDTQYF,TGTGCCAGCCCCCCTATCGACAGGGTAGAACAAACCACAGATACGCAGTATTTT
NA,TRBV5-1,TRBJ2-2,TRBD2,CASSPSGGASIGELFF,TGCGCCAGCAGCCCAAGCGGGGGGGCCTCTATCGGGGAGCTGTTTTTT
NA,TRBV5-6,TRBJ1-4,NA,CASSLGQLSNEKLFF,TGTGCCAGCAGCCTCGGACAGTTGTCTAATGAAAAACTGTTTTTT
NA,TRBV21-1,TRBJ2-1,NA,CASTRRRESSSYNEQFF,TGTGCCAGCACTAGAAGGCGGGAGAGCAGCTCCTACAATGAGCAGTTCTTC
NA,TRBV5-8,TRBJ2-1,NA,CASSPTIGEQFF,TGTGCCAGCAGCCCCACCATCGGTGAGCAGTTCTTC
NA,TRBV4-1,TRBJ1-5,NA,CASSQSVGQPQHF,TGCGCCAGCAGCCAATCGGTGGGCCAGCCCCAGCATTTT
NA,TRBV10-3,TRBJ2-7,NA,CAIGRDIGGEQYF,TGTGCCATCGGGAGGGACATCGGCGGCGAGCAGTACTTC
NA,TRBV19,TRBJ2-5,TRBD2,CASARGDQETQYF,TGTGCCAGTGCGCGGGGGGATCAAGAGACCCAGTACTTC
NA,TRBV5-4,TRBJ2-7,TRBD1,CASSSPGQPVYEQYF,TGTGCCAGCAGCTCACCGGGACAGCCAGTATACGAGCAGTACTTC
NA,TRBV18,TRBJ2-7,NA,CASSQGYDEQYF,TGTGCCAGCTCCCAGGGATACGACGAGCAGTACTTC
once,TRBV5-1,TRBJ1-4,NA,CASSFGGVGEKLFF,TGCGCCAGCAGCTTTGGCGGGGTCGGTGAAAAACTGTTTTTT
once,TRBV9,TRBJ2-4,NA,CASSSGPGTAGDIQYF,TGTGCCAGCAGCTCCGGCCCGGGAACCGCCGGGGACATTCAGTACTTC
NA,TRBV21-1,TRBJ2-3,NA,CASIVTSADTQYF,TGTGCCAGCATTGTGACTAGCGCTGATACGCAGTATTTT
NA,TRBV5-5,TRBJ2-5,TRBD2,CASSRSGLAEETQYF,TGTGCCAGCAGCCGGAGCGGACTAGCGGAAGAGACCCAGTACTTC
NA,TRBV27,TRBJ1-6,NA,CASRQGADNSPLHF,TGTGCCAGCAGGCAAGGGGCCGATAATTCACCCCTCCACTTT
NA,TRBV15,TRBJ1-1,TRBD1,CATSQETGVTEAFF,TGTGCCACCAGCCAGGAGACAGGGGTAACTGAAGCTTTCTTT
NA,TRBV6-6,TRBJ1-3,NA,CASTHGSSGNTIYF,TGTGCCAGCACTCACGGTAGCTCTGGAAACACCATATATTTT
NA,TRBV18,TRBJ1-5,NA,CASSPSGSNQPQHF,TGTGCCAGCTCACCATCAGGGTCGAATCAGCCCCAGCATTTT
NA,TRBV9,TRBJ2-7,NA,CASSAQWGGHEQYF,TGTGCCAGCAGCGCCCAATGGGGGGGCCACGAGCAGTACTTC
NA,TRBV6-1,TRBJ1-3,NA,CASSEIWTARSGNTIYF,TGTGCCAGCAGTGAAATATGGACAGCCCGCTCTGGAAACACCATATATTTT
NA,TRBV27,TRBJ2-7,NA,CASSLKETGSGEQYF,TGTGCCAGCAGTTTAAAGGAAACAGGGTCTGGGGAGCAGTACTTC
NA,TRBV28,TRBJ2-1,TRBD2,CASSPPGDGQTSVF,TGTGCCAGCAGTCCCCCGGGGGACGGACAAACTAGCGTCTTC